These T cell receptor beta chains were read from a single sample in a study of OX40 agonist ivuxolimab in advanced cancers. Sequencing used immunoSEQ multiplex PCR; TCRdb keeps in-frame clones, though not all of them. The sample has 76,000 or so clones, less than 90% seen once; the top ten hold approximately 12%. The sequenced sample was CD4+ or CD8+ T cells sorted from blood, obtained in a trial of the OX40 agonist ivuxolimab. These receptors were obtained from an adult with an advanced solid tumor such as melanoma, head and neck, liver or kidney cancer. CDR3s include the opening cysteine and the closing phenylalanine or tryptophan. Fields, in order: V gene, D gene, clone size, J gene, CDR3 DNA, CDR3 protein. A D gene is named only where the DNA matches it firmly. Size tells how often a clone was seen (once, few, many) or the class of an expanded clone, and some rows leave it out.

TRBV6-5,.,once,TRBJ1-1,TGTGCCAGCAGTTATGTTCAGGGCCGTGGAGCTTTCTTT,CASSYVQGRGAFF
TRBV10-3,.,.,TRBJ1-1,TGTGCCATCAGGGACAGACAGACCAACACTGAAGCTTTCTTT,CAIRDRQTNTEAFF
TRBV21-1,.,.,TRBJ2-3,TGTGCCAGCAGCAAAGGTGCTACGGGGAAGGGAGGCACAGATACGCAGTATTTT,CASSKGATGKGGTDTQYF
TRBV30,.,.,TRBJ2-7,TGTGCCTGGAGTGCCTCGGGACTCTCCTACGAGCAGTACTTC,CAWSASGLSYEQYF
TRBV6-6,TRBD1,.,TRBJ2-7,TGTGCCAGCAGTTCCAGGGACAGGGTCTACGAGCAGTACTTC,CASSSRDRVYEQYF
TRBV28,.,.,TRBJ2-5,TGTGCCAGCAGCCCGGGAACTGGCTACCAAGAGACCCAGTACTTC,CASSPGTGYQETQYF
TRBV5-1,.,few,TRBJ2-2,TGCGCCAGCAACCAAGACAGCAACACCGGGGAGCTGTTTTTT,CASNQDSNTGELFF
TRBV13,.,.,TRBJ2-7,TGTGCCAGCAGCCACCGTAATTACGAGCAGTACTTC,CASSHRNYEQYF
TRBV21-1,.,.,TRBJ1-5,TGTGCCAGCAGCAAAGGACAGGGAGGTTTTAATCAGCCCCAGCATTTT,CASSKGQGGFNQPQHF
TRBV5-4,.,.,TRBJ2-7,TGTGCCAGCAGCTCCGGGCCTTCAATCGGCTACGAGCAGTACTTC,CASSSGPSIGYEQYF
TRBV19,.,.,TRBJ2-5,TGTGCCAGTAGTATAGGGGGGCAAGAGACCCAGTACTTC,CASSIGGQETQYF
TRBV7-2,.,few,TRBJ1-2,TGTGCCAGCAGCCTCGACTCCGTCTATGGCTACACCTTC,CASSLDSVYGYTF
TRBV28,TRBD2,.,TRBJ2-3,TGTGCCAGCAGTTCTTCCGGGACTAGTGGATTTGGTACGCAGTATTTT,CASSSSGTSGFGTQYF
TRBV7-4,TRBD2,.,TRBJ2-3,TGTGCCAGCAGCTTAGAAGGCCGGCTAGCGGACACAGATACGCAGTATTTT,CASSLEGRLADTDTQYF
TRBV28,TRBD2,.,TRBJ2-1,TGTGCCAGTTTGACTAGCGGGAGGGCCATGAACTATGAGCAGTTCTTC,CASLTSGRAMNYEQFF
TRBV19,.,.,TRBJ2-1,TGTGCCAGTAGTCTATCCGGGCACTCCAATGAGCAGTTCTTC,CASSLSGHSNEQFF
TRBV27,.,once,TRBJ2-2,TGTGCCAGCAGTTCCAACCACGGGGAGCTGTTTTTT,CASSSNHGELFF
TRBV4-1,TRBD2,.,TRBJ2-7,TGCGCCAGCAGCCAAGAGCTAGCGGGACTACCGAGGGCCTACGAGCAGTACTTC,CASSQELAGLPRAYEQYF
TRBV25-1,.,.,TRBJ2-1,TGTGCCAGCAGACCGACAGCCTCCTACAATGAGCAGTTCTTC,CASRPTASYNEQFF
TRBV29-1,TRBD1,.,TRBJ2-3,TGCAGCGTTACAGGGGTTCAGGCAGATACGCAGTATTTT,CSVTGVQADTQYF
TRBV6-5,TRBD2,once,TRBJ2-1,TGTGCCAGCAGTTACGTGGGAGGGCCCGGTGAGCAGTTCTTC,CASSYVGGPGEQFF
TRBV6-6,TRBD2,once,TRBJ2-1,TGTGCCAGCAGTTACTTGGGGACTAACGACTACAATGAGCAGTTCTTC,CASSYLGTNDYNEQFF
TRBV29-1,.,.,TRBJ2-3,TGCAGCGTCGAAATAGTAGCAGATACGCAGTATTTT,CSVEIVADTQYF
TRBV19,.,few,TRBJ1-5,TGTGCCAGTACCCCCCGGCAGCCCCAGCATTTT,CASTPRQPQHF
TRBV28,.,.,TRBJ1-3,TGTGCCAGCAGTTTCGATGCCATGACCGGGGCCTCTGGAAACACCATATATTTT,CASSFDAMTGASGNTIYF
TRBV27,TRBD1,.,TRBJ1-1,TGTGCCAGCAGTACCCATTGGGACAGCCCCCAAGCTTTCTTT,CASSTHWDSPQAFF
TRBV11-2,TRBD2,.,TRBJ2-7,TGTGCCAGCAGCCTTGGGACTAGTTCCTACGAGCAGTACTTC,CASSLGTSSYEQYF